A selection of T cell receptor beta chains follows, all from one sample in a study of cytomegalovirus exposure and HLA in healthy donors. Method: immunoSEQ multiplex PCR; TCRdb's copy keeps in-frame clones and lacks some. The sample includes about 160,000 clones, around nine tenths of them seen just once. The source material was PBMCs. The receptors shown here come from a woman in her late teens or twenties in good health and CMV-seronegative. Each CDR3 is given with its conserved first and last residue. The D gene is left open where the match is weak. The size field is filled for only some rows; it gives once, few, many or a size class.

CDR3 DNA | CDR3 protein | clone size | J gene | D gene | V gene
TGTGCCAGCTCCCAACAGGGAGATACGCAGTATTTT | CASSQQGDTQYF | - | TRBJ2-3 | - | TRBV18
TGCAGCGTTATAGGGGGGGCGCGTATGGAGACCCAGTACTTC | CSVIGGARMETQYF | - | TRBJ2-5 | - | TRBV29-1
TGTGCCAGCAGTTACTCGACGACGGGAACTGAAGCTTTCTTT | CASSYSTTGTEAFF | - | TRBJ1-1 | - | TRBV6-5
TGTGCCAGCAGCCCCCGGGGGGCGAATAACTATGGCTACACCTTC | CASSPRGANNYGYTF | - | TRBJ1-2 | - | TRBV27
TGTGCCAGCAGCTCCGTCTCCTACGAGCAGTACTTC | CASSSVSYEQYF | - | TRBJ2-7 | - | TRBV7-9
TGTGCCATCAGTGCCCGGACAGGCCGAAAAGGATCCTACGAGCAGTACTTC | CAISARTGRKGSYEQYF | - | TRBJ2-7 | TRBD1 | TRBV10-3
TGTGCCAGCAGTTTCCCTACTAGCGGGGGCTACCAAGAGACCCAGTACTTC | CASSFPTSGGYQETQYF | - | TRBJ2-5 | TRBD2 | TRBV28
TGTGCCAGCAGCTTATTGGCTCGATACGAGCAGTACTTC | CASSLLARYEQYF | - | TRBJ2-7 | - | TRBV7-9
TGTGCCAGCAGCTTGACTGCCGGACTAGCGGGCTACACAGATACGCAGTATTTT | CASSLTAGLAGYTDTQYF | - | TRBJ2-3 | TRBD2 | TRBV7-2
TGTGCCAGCAGCTTTAATCCTGGGGCCAACGTCCTGACTTTC | CASSFNPGANVLTF | once | TRBJ2-6 | - | TRBV5-8
TGTGCCAGCAGAACATGGACAGGGCCCCACTATGGCTACACCTTC | CASRTWTGPHYGYTF | - | TRBJ1-2 | TRBD1 | TRBV6-5
TGTGCCAGCAGCCATTTTGGCCCATCTGATGGCTACACCTTC | CASSHFGPSDGYTF | - | TRBJ1-2 | - | TRBV27
TGTGCCAGCAGCTCAGTACACAGCAATCAGCCCCAGCATTTT | CASSSVHSNQPQHF | - | TRBJ1-5 | - | TRBV7-9
TGTGCCAGCAGCCTGTCGATAACCGGGACTAGCGGTTACGAGCAGTACTTC | CASSLSITGTSGYEQYF | - | TRBJ2-7 | TRBD2 | TRBV13
TGTGCCAGCAGTTACTCCCTACTCGATGGCTACACCTTC | CASSYSLLDGYTF | - | TRBJ1-2 | - | TRBV6-5
TGTGCCAGCTCACCACCTTCGTCAGGACAGGAGGTTGGCTACACCTTC | CASSPPSSGQEVGYTF | - | TRBJ1-2 | TRBD1 | TRBV18
TGTGCCTCCCGGGAGGGGGAGGTATATAGCAATCAGCCCCAGCATTTT | CASREGEVYSNQPQHF | - | TRBJ1-5 | - | TRBV27
TGCGCCAGCAGCATTGACTGGAACACTGAAGCTTTCTTT | CASSIDWNTEAFF | - | TRBJ1-1 | - | TRBV5-1
TGCGCCAGCAGCCAGTCTGGCGGGTCCGTCTATGGCTACACCTTC | CASSQSGGSVYGYTF | - | TRBJ1-2 | - | TRBV4-1
TGTGCCAGCAGCTTACGCAGTTTCGAGCAGTACTTC | CASSLRSFEQYF | - | TRBJ2-7 | - | TRBV7-9
TGTGCCACCGGGGGGGGAAACAATCAGCCCCAGCATTTT | CATGGGNNQPQHF | - | TRBJ1-5 | - | TRBV2
TGCGCCAGCAGCCCCCGACTAGCCGGCTACGAGCAGTACTTC | CASSPRLAGYEQYF | - | TRBJ2-7 | TRBD2 | TRBV4-1
TGCGCCAGCAGCCAACTAGCGGGGGAGTCAAACATTCAGTACTTC | CASSQLAGESNIQYF | - | TRBJ2-4 | TRBD2 | TRBV4-3
TGCGCCAGCAGCCAAGGACTAGCGGACTACGAGCAGTACTTC | CASSQGLADYEQYF | - | TRBJ2-7 | TRBD2 | TRBV4-3
TGTGCCAGCAGCACTAGCGCCCCCGAGGGTGAGCAGTTCTTC | CASSTSAPEGEQFF | - | TRBJ2-1 | TRBD2 | TRBV7-2